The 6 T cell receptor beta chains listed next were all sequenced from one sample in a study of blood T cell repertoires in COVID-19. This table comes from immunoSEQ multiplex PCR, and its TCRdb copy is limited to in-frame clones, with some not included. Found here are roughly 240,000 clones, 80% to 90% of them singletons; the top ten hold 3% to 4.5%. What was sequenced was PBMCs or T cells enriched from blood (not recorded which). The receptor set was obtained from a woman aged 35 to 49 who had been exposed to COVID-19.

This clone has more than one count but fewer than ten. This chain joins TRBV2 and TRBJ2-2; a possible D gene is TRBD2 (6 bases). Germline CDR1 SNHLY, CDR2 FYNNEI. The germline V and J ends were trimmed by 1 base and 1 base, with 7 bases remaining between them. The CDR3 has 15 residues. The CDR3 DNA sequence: TGTGCCAGCAGTGAAGTTAGCGGGAACACCGGGGAGCTGTTTTTT. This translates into CASSEVSGNTGELFF.

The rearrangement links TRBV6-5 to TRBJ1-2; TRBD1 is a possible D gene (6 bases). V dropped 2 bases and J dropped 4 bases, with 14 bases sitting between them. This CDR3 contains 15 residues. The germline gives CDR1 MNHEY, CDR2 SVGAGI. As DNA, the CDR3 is TGTGCCAGCAGTTACACTCTGGACAGAGGCTATGGCTACACCTTC. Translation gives CASSYTLDRGYGYTF.

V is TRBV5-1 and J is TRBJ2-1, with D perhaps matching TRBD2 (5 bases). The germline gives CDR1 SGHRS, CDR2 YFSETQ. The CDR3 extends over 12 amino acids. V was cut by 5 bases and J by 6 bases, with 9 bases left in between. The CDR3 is CASRDGSNEQFF. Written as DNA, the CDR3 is TGCGCCAGCAGGGATGGGAGCAATGAGCAGTTCTTC.

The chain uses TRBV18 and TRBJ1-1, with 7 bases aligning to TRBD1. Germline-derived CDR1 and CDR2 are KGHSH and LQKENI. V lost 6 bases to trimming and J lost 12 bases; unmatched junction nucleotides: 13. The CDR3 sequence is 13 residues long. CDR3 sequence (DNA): TGTGCCAGCTCCCGGGGACAGTCGGAACTAACTTTCTTT. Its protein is CASSRGQSELTFF.

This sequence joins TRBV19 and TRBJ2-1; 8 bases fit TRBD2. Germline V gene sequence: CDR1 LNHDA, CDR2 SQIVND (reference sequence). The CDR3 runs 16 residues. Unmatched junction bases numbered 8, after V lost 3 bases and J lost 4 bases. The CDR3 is CASSISSGPPYNEQFF. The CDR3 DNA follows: TGTGCCAGTAGTATTTCTAGCGGGCCACCATACAATGAGCAGTTCTTC.

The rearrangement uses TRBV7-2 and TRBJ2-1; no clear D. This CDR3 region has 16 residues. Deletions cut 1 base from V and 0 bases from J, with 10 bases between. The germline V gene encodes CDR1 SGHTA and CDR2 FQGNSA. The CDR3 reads CASSLVGGSSYNEQFF. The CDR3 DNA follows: TGTGCCAGCAGCTTAGTCGGCGGATCCTCCTACAATGAGCAGTTCTTC.